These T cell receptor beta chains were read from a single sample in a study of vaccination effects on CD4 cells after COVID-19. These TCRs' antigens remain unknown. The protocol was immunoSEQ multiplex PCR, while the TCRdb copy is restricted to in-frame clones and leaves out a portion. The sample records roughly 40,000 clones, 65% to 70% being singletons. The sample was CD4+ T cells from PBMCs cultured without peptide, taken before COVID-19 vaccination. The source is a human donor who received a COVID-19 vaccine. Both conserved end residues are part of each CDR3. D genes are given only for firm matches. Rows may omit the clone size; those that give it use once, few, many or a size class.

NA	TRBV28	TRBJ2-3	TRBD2	TGTGCCAGCAGTTTTCTCGGGGGGGGGTTAGATACGCAGTATTTT	CASSFLGGGLDTQYF
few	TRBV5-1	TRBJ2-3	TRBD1	TGCGCCAGCAGCTTGGGTCTTACAGGGGGCACAGATACGCAGTATTTT	CASSLGLTGGTDTQYF
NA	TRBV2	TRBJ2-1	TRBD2	TGTGCCAGCAGTGGGCTAGCGGCAATCAATGAGCAGTTCTTC	CASSGLAAINEQFF
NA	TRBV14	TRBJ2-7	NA	TGTGCCAGCAGCCAGTCCGGGAACGAGCAGTACTTC	CASSQSGNEQYF
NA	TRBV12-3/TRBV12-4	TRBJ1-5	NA	TGTGCCAGCAGAAGCACAGGCAACCAGCCCCAGCATTTT	CASRSTGNQPQHF
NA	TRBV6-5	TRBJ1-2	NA	TGTGCCAGCAGTTCAAACGACAGGATGGGTGGCTACACCTTC	CASSSNDRMGGYTF
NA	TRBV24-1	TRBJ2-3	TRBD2	TGTGCCACCAGTGGAGGACTAGCGGGAGATACGCAGTATTTT	CATSGGLAGDTQYF
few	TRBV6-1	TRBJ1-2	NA	TGTGCCAGCAGTGAAGGTGGTACAGGCGGAAACTATGGCTACACCTTC	CASSEGGTGGNYGYTF
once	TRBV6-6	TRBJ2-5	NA	TGTGCCAGCAGTTTGAGAGTCCGAGAGACCCAGTACTTC	CASSLRVRETQYF
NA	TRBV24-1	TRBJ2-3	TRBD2	TGTGCCACCAGTGATCTGCCTAGCGGGGGGCCCGCAGATACGCAGTATTTT	CATSDLPSGGPADTQYF
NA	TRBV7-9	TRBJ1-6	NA	TGTGCCAGCAGCTTAGACAGGGCGGACTCACCCCTCCACTTT	CASSLDRADSPLHF
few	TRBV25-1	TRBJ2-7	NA	TGTGCCAGCAGTGAAGGAGGGGGAGCAGGGTCGTTGGACGAGCAGTACTTC	CASSEGGGAGSLDEQYF
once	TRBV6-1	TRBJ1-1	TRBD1	TGTGCCAGCAGCCTGGGACAGGAGAACACTGAAGCTTTCTTT	CASSLGQENTEAFF
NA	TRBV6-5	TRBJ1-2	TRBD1	TGTGCTAGCAGGCACGGGACAGGAACATATGGCTACACCTTC	CASRHGTGTYGYTF
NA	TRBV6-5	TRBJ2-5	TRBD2	TGTGCCAGCAGTTCCTCCCATAGCGGGGGGTGGGAGACCCAGTACTTC	CASSSSHSGGWETQYF
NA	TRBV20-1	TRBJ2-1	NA	TGCAGTGCTAGTCATCCCACCAGCTCCTACAATGAGCAGTTCTTC	CSASHPTSSYNEQFF